Listed here are 19 T cell receptor beta chains from one sample, sequenced in a study of Ad26.COV2.S vaccination and SARS-CoV-2 variants. Treatment noted: over 15 received Ad26.COV2.S at low or high dose, single or two shots; five or six received placebo; per-sample allocation not given. Samples were taken on day 63 after the first vaccine or placebo injection. TCRdb's copy holds only in-frame clones and misses some; the assay was immunoSEQ multiplex PCR. The sample holds approximately 410,000 clones, about nine tenths seen once. The sample here was peripheral blood, taken in a trial of Ad26.COV2.S vaccine versus placebo. Receptors were obtained from a person aged 18 to 65 who received the Ad26.COV2.S COVID-19 vaccine or a placebo.

This sequence joins TRBV18 and TRBJ2-1, with D perhaps TRBD1 or TRBD2 (5 bases each). This CDR3 spans 13 amino acids. Between the trimmed V and J ends, which lost 2 bases and 9 bases, there was a span of 11 bases. The germline gives CDR1 KGHSH, CDR2 LQKENI. CDR3 residues: CASSPLGAGEQFF. The CDR3 DNA sequence: TGTGCCAGCTCACCATTAGGGGCGGGTGAGCAGTTCTTC.

This chain uses TRBV19 with TRBJ2-7; 9 bases align to TRBD1. CDR1 is LNHDA, CDR2 SQIVND, per germline (reference sequence). The CDR3 has 15 residues. Unmatched junction bases numbered 8, after V lost 6 bases and J lost 2 bases. CDR3 bases: TGTGCCAGTAGCCCGGGACAGGGATTCCCCTACGAGCAGTACTTC. Encoded protein: CASSPGQGFPYEQYF. Complete variable domain (other parts from reference TRBV19 and TRBJ2-7): DGGITQSPKYLFRKEGQNVTLSCEQNLNHDAMYWYRQDPGQGLRLIYYSQIVNDFQKGDIAEGYSVSREKKESFPLTVTSAQKNPTAFYLCASSPGQGFPYEQYFGPGTRLTVT.

This clone has a single count. This chain links TRBV7-2 with TRBJ1-1, with 9 nucleotides matching TRBD1. Germline V CDR1 and CDR2: SGHTA, FQGNSA. J gave up 4 bases and V 6 bases, and 6 bases lay outside the gene matches. The CDR3 loop spans 14 amino acids. CDR3 bases: TGTGCCAGCAGGCTACAGGGGGCGGGCACTGAAGCTTTCTTT. It is translated as CASRLQGAGTEAFF.

The rearrangement links TRBV4-3 to TRBJ2-1; no firm D call. The V end was cut by 3 bases, the J end by 3 bases, with 12 bases between. Per germline, CDR1 LGHNA and CDR2 YSLEER. The CDR3 has 15 amino acids. The CDR3 nucleotides are TGCGCCAGCAGCCATGCCGAGACTCGCTACAATGAGCAGTTCTTC. Protein: CASSHAETRYNEQFF.

The CDR3: CASSIDSRTLWGNTIYF. DNA of the CDR3: TGTGCCAGTAGTATAGATTCCAGGACCCTGTGGGGAAACACCATATATTTT. The chain recombines TRBV19 with TRBJ1-3, with no clear D. Germline loops: CDR1 LNHDA, CDR2 SQIVND (reference sequence). V lost 0 bases to trimming and J lost 4 bases, with 16 bases between them. The CDR3 loop spans 17 amino acids. Combining the CDR3 with reference TRBV19 and TRBJ1-3 gives the whole variable domain DGGITQSPKYLFRKEGQNVTLSCEQNLNHDAMYWYRQDPGQGLRLIYYSQIVNDFQKGDIAEGYSVSREKKESFPLTVTSAQKNPTAFYLCASSIDSRTLWGNTIYFGEGSWLTVV.

CDR3 sequence reads: CASSESGGLRAFF. CDR3 nucleotides: TGCGCCAGCAGTGAGTCGGGGGGGTTGAGAGCTTTCTTT. V gene TRBV10-1 combines with J gene TRBJ1-1, with D maybe TRBD1 (5 bases). CDR3 length: 13 amino acids. The germline gives CDR1 WNHNN, CDR2 SYGVQD (reference sequence). V gave up 0 bases and J gave up 10 bases, with 12 bases separating them.

The V and J genes are TRBV7-8 and TRBJ2-3, with 8 bases that match TRBD1. V was pared by 5 bases and J by 2 bases, with 9 bases of the junction left unmatched. Germline lookup yields CDR1 SGHVS and CDR2 FQNEAQ. There are 16 residues in the CDR3. The CDR3 sequence: CASSVQGVENTDTQYF. CDR3 coding DNA: TGTGCCAGCAGCGTACAGGGGGTCGAGAACACAGATACGCAGTATTTT. The full variable domain, in which reference TRBV7-8 and TRBJ2-3 provide the parts outside the CDR3, is GAGVSQSPRYKVAKRGQDVALRCDPISGHVSLFWYQQALGQGPEFLTYFQNEAQLDKSGLPSDRFFAERPEGSVSTLKIQRTQQEDSAVYLCASSVQGVENTDTQYFGPGTRLTVL.

The chain combines TRBV15 with TRBJ1-4; no definite D call. CDR3 size: 14 residues. Germline V gene lookup returns CDR1 LNHNV and CDR2 YYDKDF (reference sequence). V was cut by 6 bases and J by 4 bases, with 12 bases left in between. CDR3 sequence: CATSRILINEKLFF. For the CDR3, the DNA is TGTGCCACCAGTCGGATTTTGATTAATGAAAAACTGTTTTTT.

This chain links TRBV6-5 with TRBJ2-7, with D possibly being TRBD1 (5 bases). The CDR3 is 15 residues long. V gave up 0 bases and J gave up 6 bases, with 15 bases separating them. CDR1 is MNHEY, CDR2 SVGAGI, per germline. This CDR3 reads CASSYSRQGRIEQYF. The DNA for the CDR3 is TGTGCCAGCAGTTACTCGAGGCAGGGAAGGATCGAGCAGTACTTC.

Turning to this clone: Relative to the germline gene, one junction end is altered; a read error may explain this. The V and J genes are TRBV5-1 and TRBJ1-6, with D possibly being TRBD1 (5 bases). In germline, CDR1 is SGHRS, CDR2 YFSETQ. CDR3 size: 15 residues. CDR3: CASRNPTDYRPSNDF. CDR3 nucleotide sequence: TGCGCCAGCAGAAACCCGACAGACTACCGGCCCAGTAATGACTTT.

The rearrangement links TRBV28 to TRBJ2-7; the D is unclear. In germline, CDR1 is MDHEN, CDR2 SYDVKM. The CDR3 consists of 13 residues. V dropped 3 bases and J dropped 4 bases, with 10 bases sitting between them. The CDR3 region has the DNA TGTGCCAGCAGTTTTTTATTTGGGTACGAGCAGTACTTC. This sequence encodes CASSFLFGYEQYF.

The chain employs TRBV25-1 and TRBJ2-7; D remains ambiguous. Germline CDR1 reads MGHDK; CDR2 reads SYGVNS. The CDR3 has 12 amino acids. V was clipped by 6 bases and J by 3 bases, with 9 bases between them. CDR3 in amino acids: CASSPSLYEQYF. Written as DNA, the CDR3 is TGTGCCAGCAGCCCAAGTCTCTACGAGCAGTACTTC.

V gene TRBV18 combines with J gene TRBJ1-2, with 8 bases identical to TRBD1. The trim removed 3 bases at V and 2 bases at J, leaving 14 bases unmatched. The germline V gene has CDR1 KGHSH and CDR2 LQKENI. This CDR3 contains 18 residues. The CDR3 sequence: CASSPQQGETNRNYGYTF. The CDR3 DNA is TGTGCCAGCTCACCCCAACAGGGGGAGACAAACCGAAACTATGGCTACACCTTC. Full variable domain (remainder filled in from reference TRBV18 and TRBJ1-2): NAGVMQNPRHLVRRRGQEARLRCSPMKGHSHVYWYRQLPEEGLKFMVYLQKENIIDESGMPKERFSAEFPKEGPSILRIQQVVRGDSAAYFCASSPQQGETNRNYGYTFGSGTRLTVV.

The chain is built from TRBV7-2 and TRBJ2-5, with 9 bases lining up with TRBD1. The V gene's germline CDR1 is SGHTA and CDR2 FQGNSA. The CDR3 runs to 16 residues. Trimming cost V 2 bases and J 4 bases; bases outside gene matches: 8. DNA for the CDR3: TGTGCCAGCAGCTTACGCTCTATGACAGGGGGAGAGACCCAGTACTTC. This encodes CASSLRSMTGGETQYF.

This CDR3 is CASSSDNSPLHF. The CDR3 DNA is TGTGCCAGCAGTTCGGATAATTCACCCCTCCACTTT. V and J are TRBV27 and TRBJ1-6; D is ambiguous. The length of the CDR3 is 12 residues. Between the trimmed V and J ends, which lost 4 bases and 5 bases, there was a span of 3 bases. The germline V gene encodes CDR1 MNHEY and CDR2 SMNVEV (reference sequence).

The chain is built from TRBV3-1 (or the pseudogene TRBV3-2) and TRBJ1-4; the D is unclear. The CDR3 is made up of 14 amino acids. CDR1 LGHDT and CDR2 YNNKEL come from the germline V gene (reference sequence). V was clipped by 1 base and J by 7 bases, with 10 bases between them. CDR3 nucleotides: TGTGCCAGCAGCCAAGGCGGGTTTGGTGAAAAACTGTTTTTT. This sequence encodes CASSQGGFGEKLFF.

V gene TRBV12-3 or TRBV12-4 combines with J gene TRBJ2-5; D is perhaps TRBD2 (6 bases). V lost 2 bases, J lost 3 bases, and 7 bases lay in between. The CDR3 runs 13 residues. CDR3 protein: CASSLRLEETQYF. The DNA of the CDR3 is TGTGCCAGCAGTTTAAGACTAGAAGAGACCCAGTACTTC.

This chain uses TRBV2 with TRBJ1-5; 12 nucleotides agree with TRBD1. V lost 6 bases and J lost 6; bases outside the gene matches: 6. The CDR3 extends over 15 amino acids. CDR1 and CDR2 (germline): SNHLY, FYNNEI. CDR3 sequence reads: CASSGTGGAGQPQHF. Here the CDR3 DNA reads TGTGCCAGCAGCGGGACAGGGGGCGCGGGTCAGCCCCAGCATTTT.

The V call is TRBV2, the J call TRBJ2-1; D is ambiguous. V lost 5 bases to trimming and J lost 4 bases, with 6 bases between them. Germline CDR1 SNHLY, CDR2 FYNNEI. The CDR3 runs to 12 residues. CDR3 in amino acids: CASSPEYNEQFF. The CDR3 bases are TGTGCCAGCAGTCCAGAGTACAATGAGCAGTTCTTC.